This entry is about one T cell receptor (beta chain). Its antigen remains undetermined. The entry originates in a study of cytomegalovirus exposure and HLA in healthy donors (dated by TCRdb to between 2016 and 2019). About the full investigation: An earlier analysis of roughly 500 of the donors reported approximately 300 Gb of sequence data and some 110 million unique TCR beta sequences obtained from about 180 million T cells. An earlier analysis of approximately 630 of the donors applied high-throughput TCR beta sequencing to assess whether each TCR beta V gene segment acted as functional or pseudogenic. Typing coverage varied by locus: about 620-630 donors for A, B, C, DRB1 and DQB1; approximately 500 for DQA1; around 610 for DPA1; 450 to 480 for DPB1. Using immunosequencing, the study profiled T cell repertoires from around 680 subjects and related those repertoires to cytomegalovirus serostatus. All discovery cohort repertoires had been generated on a single sequencing platform. In addition to the first cohort of hundreds of subjects, a separate validation cohort of 100 to 150 different subjects was used. Rather than using new phenotypic data, the later analysis identified candidate immune exposures from TCR beta sequences and from how often those sequences occurred across donors. The study aimed to test whether signatures of past pathogen exposure could be identified by cataloging public T cell receptors. HLA typing covered class I and class II loci at four-digit resolution. Donor age, sex, ethnicity and CMV serostatus were collected together with the repertoire data. Several DR-DQ haplotypes were handled as single units for association and clustering because linkage in the cohort was strong. An early release covering roughly 600 HLA-typed donors comprised about 320 gigabases of sequencing data and roughly 85 million unique TCR sequences. High-throughput TCR immunosequencing, statistical association of individual TCRs with disease status, and machine learning were combined to predict cytomegalovirus infection status. Of the 300 to 450 genotyped donors, less than 85% were placed in the genetic ancestry cluster associated with self-reported Caucasian donors. Among about 400 genotyped donors of the cohort, an average of approximately 240,000 unique TCR beta nucleotide sequences was sequenced per donor, of which 15% to 20% were non-productive. A later genetic analysis took genome-wide SNP genotypes for about 55% of the 666 donors and used that subset as a discovery cohort. To study patterns of TCR occurrence, a later analysis re-analyzed previously published TCR beta repertoires from around 670 donors and added high-resolution HLA genotyping.

Germline trimming amounts to 2 bases on V and 6 bases on J, with 8 as the count of junction bases outside the gene matches. From the cysteine through the phenylalanine, the CDR3 covers 15 amino acids. The CDR3 DNA has 45 bases and is translated from base 1. The germline V gene specifies SGDLS as CDR1 and YYNGEE as CDR2. Results the study describes overall, beyond this receptor: Linkage disequilibrium might explain the correlated functional status among segregating V segments, but an unknown experimental factor could not be excluded. A total of roughly 160 TCR beta chains were listed by the study as associated with cytomegalovirus. Compared with the approximately 710-donor mean, donors in an Asian-associated ancestry cluster had fewer N-insertions in productive TCRs, according to a later genetic analysis. In a later genetic analysis, a missense DCLRE1C variant was associated with V-gene and J-gene trimming of TCR beta chains, and the association was replicated in an independent cohort. In this cohort, only TCR beta chains were sequenced, and detectable features were limited by the absence of alpha or paired-chain data. Because HLA typing was unavailable for some donors at each locus, only the typed subset was used in association tests. In a later analysis, most CMV-associated TCR beta chains were found to appear HLA-restricted, with HLA associations seemingly driven largely by CMV exposure. Presence/absence analyses assumed roughly uniform sequencing depth across donors, an assumption that may not hold. While some public TCRs were present in many individuals, most TCR sequences turned up only very rarely across donors. A further reported finding was that TCR beta sequences accurately predicted the HLA-A and HLA-B alleles for most subjects in the first cohort. Some IMGT-functional V segments, including TRBV6-2 and TRBV6-3, could not be told apart with the 87-base-pair reads, so those segments were excluded. A later analysis reported that several top co-occurrence clusters appeared linked to parvovirus B19, influenza, CMV and Epstein-Barr virus. Compared with equally common non-associated chains, HLA-associated TCR beta chains in a later analysis were more clonally expanded and had lower generation probabilities. Immune exposure information for the cohort was limited to CMV serostatus. A later analysis associated about 17,000 TCR beta sequences with specific HLA alleles at a false discovery rate of 0.05. When HLA alleles, especially DR and DQ, strongly co-occurred, attributing TCR associations to individual alleles was difficult. Three of the identified cytomegalovirus-associated TCR beta chains were confirmed in vitro to be specific for cytomegalovirus antigens. Broadly in line with IMGT annotations, most TCR beta V segments showed up in productive rearrangements about 90% or about 30% of the time in an earlier analysis of approximately 640 of the donors. According to a later analysis, TCR association rates differed among HLA loci, with DRB1 alleles showing the most associated TCRs and HLA-C alleles showing the fewest. The authors suggested that the approach could potentially be generalized to other disease states and immunological phenotypes. Because counts were too low, about 15 rarely observed V segments, including chromosome 9 orphons, were left out of the earlier analysis of a few hundred of the donors. Cytomegalovirus status was reported to be diagnosed by the classifier with high specificity and sensitivity in both the original and validation cohorts. A cluster of highly shared sequence variants was judged likely to represent a technical artifact of the sequencing pipeline.

The cohort was made up of several hundred healthy bone marrow donors. Cohort members were all nominally healthy when sampled, although unrecorded immune exposures were likely present. The donor was CMV seronegative and belonged to the group of 320 or so seronegative cohort members. Each donor provided a peripheral blood sample, and peripheral blood mononuclear cells were used for TCR beta sequencing. The Qiagen DNeasy Blood Extraction Kit was used to extract genomic DNA from the blood cell samples. The library was built by means of the immunoSEQ multiplex PCR assay. A mixture of 60 forward primers for TCR Vbeta segments and 13 reverse primers for TCR Jbeta segments was used in the multiplex PCR. The CDR3 region of rearranged TCR beta genes was amplified from genomic DNA with a multiplex PCR assay. Amplified TCR beta libraries were sequenced as 87-base-pair reads on the Illumina HiSeq System. In the original analysis: A later analysis tallied 70 million to 100 million unique TCR beta chains across the approximately 670 repertoires, and approximately 11 million of those chains were shared by two or more donors. To remove PCR and sequencing errors, raw reads were error-corrected and collapsed into unique sequences using a nearest-neighbor algorithm that merged closely related sequences. V, D and J gene segments were assigned by aligning CDR3 sequences to IMGT reference sequences. Each retained sequence needed at least a six-nucleotide match to both a V gene segment and a J gene segment. A rearrangement counted as productive if the CDR3 had no stop codons and remained in frame with V and J, and every other rearrangement counted as non-productive. Following IMGT convention, CDR3 was defined as the stretch from the second conserved V-encoded cysteine to the conserved J-encoded phenylalanine. In an earlier analysis of around 570 of the donors, sequences lacking an unambiguous match to a single V gene segment were excluded. An earlier analysis of 500 to 700 of the donors classified V segments as functional when productive rearrangements were above 56.7% and as segregating when the standard deviation between donors was above 5%. A statistical classification framework was developed to diagnose cytomegalovirus status using the catalog of TCR beta chain sequences. A later analysis assigned V and J genes by comparing TCR nucleotide sequences with IMGT/GENE-DB human TR gene sequences. A later analysis assigned CDR3 sequences and most-parsimonious VDJ recombination scenarios with the TCRdist pipeline. A later analysis defined each TCR beta chain by its CDR3 amino acid sequence plus V-gene family, and excluded reads lacking a unique V-gene family. To address suspected cross-contamination and a sequencing artifact, a later analysis removed around 590 highly shared, low-generation-probability nucleotide sequences. A later analysis calculated a clonal expansion index for each public chain from normalized within-repertoire ranks of inferred template counts. In a later analysis, generation probabilities were computed with a VDJ recombination model fitted to out-of-frame rearrangements, and the resulting probabilities were checked against IGoR. In a later analysis, hypergeometric tests were used to score TCR-TCR, TCR-HLA and TCR-CMV co-occurrence, with a repertoire-size bias correction applied to TCR pairs. A later analysis estimated false discovery rates by permuting HLA or CMV assignments 20 times. In a later analysis, co-occurring TCRs were grouped with DBSCAN, and TCRdist sequence similarity was added when clustering was performed within HLA-allele-positive subsets. For co-occurrence clustering, repertoires with fewer than 30,000 or more than 120,000 public chains were excluded, along with five or six repertoires with anomalous nucleotide sharing. Held by TCRdb, this immuneACCESS table contains in-frame sequences only and omits some clones. Under half of the omission traces to an unresolved V gene where checked; the cause of the rest is unknown. Clone size and V and J calls were adopted from that table, with D and trimming inferred from the DNA. The data table for this sample lists 63,000 or so clones. The top ten clonotypes cover about 16% of the sample.

The receptor was isolated from a boy between 10 and 17 years old in good health and CMV-seronegative. The source material was PBMCs. The sequence links TRBV9 to TRBJ2-1, with 7 junctional bases fitting TRBD1. The nucleotide sequence is given as TGTGCCAGCAGCGTGGGGCCGGACAGGTCCAATGAGCAGTTCTTC. It translates as CASSVGPDRSNEQFF.